This TCR beta chain was recovered during a study of post-analysis software for immune sequencing data. Study as a whole: Some patients lacked subtype; others had relapsing-remitting, secondary progressive or progressive-relapsing disease. Points from the study as a whole: Roughly five TRBV segments were significantly more frequent in patients than in controls. TRBV5-6, TRBV5-1 and TRBV20-1 were among these segments. By F measure, strong co-clustering occurred among samples prepared in the same batch.

CDR1 and CDR2 from the germline V gene are LNHDA and SQIVND (reference sequence). The CDR3 is made up of 16 amino acids. V was trimmed by 6 bases and J by 0 bases, leaving 18 bases between them. Prepared libraries of TCR beta cDNA carried unique molecular identifiers. TCRdb reprocessed the PCR reads via MiXCR and lists one record per CDR3 protein. This table holds fewer than 900,000 distinct CDR3 sequences, 46% found once. In regard to this clonotype: Antigen specificity is unknown.

The J gene is TRBJ2-7, the V gene TRBV19, with TRBD2 as a possible D gene (6 bases). Sequenced: blood. The TCR originated in a girl between 10 and 17 years old with multiple sclerosis. CDR3 DNA: TGTGCCAGTAGCCCTAGCGATAGCCGGAGCTCCTACGAGCAGTACTTC. Translation: CASSPSDSRSSYEQYF. The whole variable domain, filled in from reference TRBV19 and TRBJ2-7, reads DGGITQSPKYLFRKEGQNVTLSCEQNLNHDAMYWYRQDPGQGLRLIYYSQIVNDFQKGDIAEGYSVSREKKESFPLTVTSAQKNPTAFYLCASSPSDSRSSYEQYFGPGTRLTVT.